This TCR beta chain was documented in a study of blood T cell repertoires in COVID-19. Study in general: Spain, Italy and the United States supplied samples that represented acute and convalescent COVID-19.

The protocol was immunoSEQ multiplex PCR, while the TCRdb copy is restricted to in-frame clones and leaves out a portion. Of some 340,000 clones in the sample, roughly 90% are singletons; the top ten hold less than 4%. The CDR3 spans 13 residues. Trimming stripped 6 bases from V and 5 bases from J, with 12 bases between. Germline V lookup: CDR1 WSHSY, CDR2 SAAADI. Material: PBMCs or T cells enriched from blood (not recorded which). The genes are TRBV10-2 and TRBJ2-3; D is uncertain. The sequence derives from a woman in her twenties or thirties who had been exposed to COVID-19. This chain's CDR3 is CASSNARLDTQYF. The CDR3 DNA sequence: TGCGCCAGCAGCAACGCAAGACTAGATACGCAGTATTTT.